This entry concerns a single T cell receptor (beta chain). Its specificity is not known. The data originate from a study of lymphopenia after photon versus proton radiotherapy. This CDR3 region has 11 residues. From germline, CDR1 is ENHRY and CDR2 SYGVKD. V was cut by 7 bases and J by 6 bases, with 7 bases left in between. Repertoires were generated with immunoSEQ multiplex PCR, while TCRdb's copy carries only in-frame clones and drops some. The data show about 26,000 clones, less than 90% seen once. Findings and limits, study-wide: Post-nadir TCR diversity decline inversely tracked overall survival among those who died.

The chain joins TRBV10-3 to TRBJ2-1, with a tentative D call TRBD2 (6 bases). Sequencing used peripheral blood, obtained from a patient treated with photon-based radiotherapy. The source is a woman aged 45-60 years with pancreatic cancer. CDR3 protein: CAITSANEQFF. The CDR3 DNA is TGTGCCATCACTAGCGCCAATGAGCAGTTCTTC.